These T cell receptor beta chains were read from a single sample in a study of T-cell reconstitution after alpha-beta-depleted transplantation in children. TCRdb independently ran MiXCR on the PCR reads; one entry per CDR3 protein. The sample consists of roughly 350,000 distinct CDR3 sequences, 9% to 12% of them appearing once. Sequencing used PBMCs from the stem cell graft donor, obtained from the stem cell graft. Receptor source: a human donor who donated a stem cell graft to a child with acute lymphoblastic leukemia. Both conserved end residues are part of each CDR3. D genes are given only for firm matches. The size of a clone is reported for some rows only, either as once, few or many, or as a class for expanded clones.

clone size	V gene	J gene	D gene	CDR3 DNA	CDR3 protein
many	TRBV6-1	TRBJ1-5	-	TGTGCCAGCAGTGAATCCACAGGCCACAATCAGCCCCAGCATTTT	CASSESTGHNQPQHF
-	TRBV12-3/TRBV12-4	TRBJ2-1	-	TGTGCCAGCAGTTTAGCGCTGGGGGGAACCTACAATGAGCAGTTCTTC	CASSLALGGTYNEQFF
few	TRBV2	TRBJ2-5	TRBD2	TGTGCCAGCTTCTCCGGGAGGGTGGAGACCCAGTACTTC	CASFSGRVETQYF
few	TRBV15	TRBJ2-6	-	TGTGCCACCAGCAGAGATCACCCCAGGGCCTCTGGGGCCAACGTCCTGACTTTC	CATSRDHPRASGANVLTF
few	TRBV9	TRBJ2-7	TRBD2	TGTGCCAGCAGCGTAGGGGGACTAGGGGACCCCTACGAGCAGTACTTC	CASSVGGLGDPYEQYF
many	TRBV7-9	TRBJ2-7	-	TGTGCCAGCAGCTTAATTCAAGCGGCTGAGCAGTACTTC	CASSLIQAAEQYF
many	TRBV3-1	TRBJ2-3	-	TGTGCCAGCAGCCAGAGGGGGGAGGATACGCAGTATTTT	CASSQRGEDTQYF
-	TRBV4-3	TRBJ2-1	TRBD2	TGCGCCAGCAGCGCAACCGGGGCTAGCGGACAGCAGTTCTTC	CASSATGASGQQFF
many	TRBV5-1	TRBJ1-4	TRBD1	TGCGCCAGCACCCTGGGACAGGGTAATGAAAAACTGTTTTTT	CASTLGQGNEKLFF
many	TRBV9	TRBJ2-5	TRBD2	TGTGCCAGCAGCGACGGTCTAGCGGGAATCGAGACCCAGTACTTC	CASSDGLAGIETQYF
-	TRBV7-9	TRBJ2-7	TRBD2	TGTGCCAGCAGCCCCAGCGGGAGTGGCGAGCAGTACTTC	CASSPSGSGEQYF
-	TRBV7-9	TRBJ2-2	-	TGTGCCAGCAGCCGAGCAGGAATCCCCGGGGAGCTGTTTTTT	CASSRAGIPGELFF
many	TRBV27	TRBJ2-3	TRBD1	TGTGCCAGCAGTCCGGACAGGGCGACAGATACGCAGTATTTT	CASSPDRATDTQYF
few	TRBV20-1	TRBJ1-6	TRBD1	TGCAGTGCTACGGACAGGTTGTCAAGCTCCTATAATTCACCCCTCCACTTT	CSATDRLSSSYNSPLHF
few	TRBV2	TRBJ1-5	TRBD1	TGTGCCAGCCGGGACAGGGGGCGCGGCCAGCCCCAGCATTTT	CASRDRGRGQPQHF
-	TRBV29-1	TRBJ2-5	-	TGCAGCGTATACAAAGGGCGGGGCAGACCGCAAGAGACCCAGTACTTC	CSVYKGRGRPQETQYF